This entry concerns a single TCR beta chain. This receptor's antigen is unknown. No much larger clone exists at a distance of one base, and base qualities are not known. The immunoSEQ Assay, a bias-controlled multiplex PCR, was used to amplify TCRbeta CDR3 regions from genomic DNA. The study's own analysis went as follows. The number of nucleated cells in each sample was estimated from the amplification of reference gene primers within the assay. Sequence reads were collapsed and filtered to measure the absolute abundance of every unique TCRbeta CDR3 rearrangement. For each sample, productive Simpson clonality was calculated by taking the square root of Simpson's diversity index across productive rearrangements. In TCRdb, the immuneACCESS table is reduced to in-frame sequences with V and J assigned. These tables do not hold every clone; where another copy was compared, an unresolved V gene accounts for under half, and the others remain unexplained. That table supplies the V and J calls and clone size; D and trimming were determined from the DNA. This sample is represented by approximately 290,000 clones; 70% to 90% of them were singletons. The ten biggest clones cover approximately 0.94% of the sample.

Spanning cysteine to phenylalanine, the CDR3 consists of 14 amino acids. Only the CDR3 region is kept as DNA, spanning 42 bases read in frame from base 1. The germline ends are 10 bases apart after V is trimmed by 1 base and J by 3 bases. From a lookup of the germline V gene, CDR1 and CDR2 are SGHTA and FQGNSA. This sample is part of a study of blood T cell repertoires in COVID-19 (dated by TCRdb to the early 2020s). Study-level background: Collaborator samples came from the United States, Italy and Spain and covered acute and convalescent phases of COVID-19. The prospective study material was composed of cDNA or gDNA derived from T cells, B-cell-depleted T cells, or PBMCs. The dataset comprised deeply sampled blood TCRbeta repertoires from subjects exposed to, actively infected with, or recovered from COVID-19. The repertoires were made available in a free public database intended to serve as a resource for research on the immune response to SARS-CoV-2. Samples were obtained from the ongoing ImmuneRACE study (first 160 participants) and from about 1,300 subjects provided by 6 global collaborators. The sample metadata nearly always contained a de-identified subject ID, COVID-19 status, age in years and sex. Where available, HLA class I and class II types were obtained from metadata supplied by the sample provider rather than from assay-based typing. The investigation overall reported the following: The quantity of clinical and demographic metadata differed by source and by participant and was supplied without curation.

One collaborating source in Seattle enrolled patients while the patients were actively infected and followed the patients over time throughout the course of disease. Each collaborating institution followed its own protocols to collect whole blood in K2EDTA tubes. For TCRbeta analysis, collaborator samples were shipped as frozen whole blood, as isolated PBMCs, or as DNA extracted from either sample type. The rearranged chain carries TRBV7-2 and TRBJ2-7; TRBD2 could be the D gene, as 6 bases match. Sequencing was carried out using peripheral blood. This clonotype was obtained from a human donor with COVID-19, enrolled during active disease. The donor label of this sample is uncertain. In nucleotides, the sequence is TGTGCCAGCAGCTTAGGCGGAGGGAGCTACGAGCAGTACTTC. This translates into CASSLGGGSYEQYF.